Included here is one T cell receptor beta chain sequence, with context. The data were taken from a study of blood T cell repertoires in COVID-19. Study details: COVID-19 samples, acute and convalescent, were from the United States, Italy and Spain. Sample material is recorded as cDNA or gDNA derived from T cells, B-cell-depleted T cells, or PBMCs.

The CDR3 covers 11 residues. Germline-derived CDR1 and CDR2 are MNHEY and SVGAGI. Trimming cost V 6 bases and J 6 bases, with 9 bases left between them. Original analysis: How many nucleated cells were present was estimated from reference gene primer amplification. Assay: immunoSEQ multiplex PCR; the TCRdb copy retains only in-frame clones and omits some. For V, J and clone size, that table is used; D and trimming come from the DNA. The data contain 49,000 or so clones, around 86% of them seen just once; the ten biggest clones take up approximately 5.9%. V gene TRBV6-5 combines with J gene TRBJ2-7; D might be TRBD1 (6 bases). This sequence originates from a man aged 45-65 years with active COVID-19. Sequenced: peripheral blood. The CDR3 DNA sequence: TGTGCCAGCAGGCGAGGGGGCGAGCAGTACTTC. This encodes CASRRGGEQYF.